This T cell receptor (beta chain) emerged from a study of T cells in Graves' hyperthyroidism and ophthalmopathy. General observations from the study: Among clonotypes expanded in thyroid above 0.001, most were also found in blood.

It was RNA transcripts that yielded the amplified TCR beta CDR3 regions. When the TCR CDR3 underwent first-round RT-PCR, the HTBI primer set was used. TCRdb analysed the multiplex PCR reads with MiXCR anew, one entry per CDR3 protein. The table records some 550,000 distinct CDR3 sequences, 16% of them present only once. This clonotype was detected many times. What it recognizes is unknown. Germline CDR1 and CDR2: KGHDR and SFDVKD. CDR3 length: 13 residues. Trimming shortened V by 3 bases and J by 3 bases, and 7 bases separated the two germline ends. V gene TRBV24-1 combines with J gene TRBJ2-5; D remains ambiguous. The sequencing sample was made of blood. This sequence originates from a woman aged 40 to 55 with Graves' ophthalmopathy. DNA of the CDR3: TGTGCCACCAGTGATGTGCAGGAAGAGACCCAGTACTTC. Its protein is CATSDVQEETQYF.